The 13 T cell receptor beta chains reported below all come from one sample, sequenced in a study of blood T cell repertoires in COVID-19. Sequencing used immunoSEQ multiplex PCR; TCRdb keeps in-frame clones, though not all of them. The sample consists of some 170,000 clones, about three quarters of them appearing once. The sample taken for sequencing was peripheral blood. The origin of the receptors is a man aged 55 to 70 with acute or convalescent COVID-19.

The chain uses TRBV29-1 and TRBJ2-2; D not resolved. Trimming took off 6 bases at V and 5 bases at J, with 22 bases between the two ends. This CDR3 has 16 residues. Germline assignment: CDR1 SQVTM and CDR2 ANQGSEA. As DNA, the CDR3 is TGCAGCGTACCCAACCCGGCAGCGTCCTTGACCGGGGAGCTGTTTTTT. It is translated as CSVPNPAASLTGELFF.

This clone has only a few counts. The V call is TRBV13, the J call TRBJ2-7; tentatively, D is TRBD1 (6 bases). The germline CDR1 and CDR2 sequences are PRHDT and FYEKMQ (reference sequence). This CDR3 comprises 18 residues. The V end lost 4 bases, the J end lost 4 bases, and 26 bases lay between the germline ends. The CDR3 region has the DNA TGTGCCAGCAGCTCCACGGCAGGGGACACCAATGTAGGGTACGAGCAGTACTTC. Translating it yields CASSSTAGDTNVGYEQYF.

The rearrangement joins TRBV15 to TRBJ1-5; 7 bases fit TRBD1. Trimming cost V 11 bases and J 0 bases; bases outside gene matches: 4. This CDR3 spans 13 amino acids. CDR1 is LNHNV and CDR2 is YYDKDF in the germline V gene (reference sequence). The CDR3: CASGQYSNQPQHF. Written as DNA, the CDR3 is TGTGCCTCGGGACAGTATAGCAATCAGCCCCAGCATTTT.

This rearrangement joins TRBV7-2 to TRBJ2-1; tentatively, D is TRBD2 (6 bases). Germline CDR1 SGHTA, CDR2 FQGNSA. CDR3 length: 16 amino acids. V was pared by 0 bases and J by 6 bases, with 15 bases between. CDR3 bases: TGTGCCAGCAGCTTAGCTCCGACTAGAGCAGGCAATGAGCAGTTCTTC. Its protein is CASSLAPTRAGNEQFF.

V gene TRBV7-9 combines with J gene TRBJ2-7; D gene uncertain. V lost 6 bases to trimming and J lost 3 bases, with 9 bases between them. The length of the CDR3 is 12 residues. Germline assignment: CDR1 SEHNR and CDR2 FQNEAQ (reference sequence). This CDR3 is CASSSDNYEQYF. The CDR3 DNA reads as TGTGCCAGCAGTTCCGACAACTACGAGCAGTACTTC.

The chain uses TRBV7-3 and TRBJ2-1; 8 bases agree with TRBD1. The CDR3 covers 15 residues. The J segment lost 8 bases and the V segment lost 1 base, leaving 7 bases of the junction unmatched. Germline V gene data show CDR1 as SGHTA and CDR2 as FQGTGA. CDR3: CASSLNPDRVDEQFF. For the CDR3, the DNA is TGTGCCAGCAGCTTAAACCCGGACAGGGTGGATGAGCAGTTCTTC.

The rearrangement uses TRBV12-3 or TRBV12-4 and TRBJ1-2, with unresolved D. The CDR3 is made up of 12 amino acids. V was clipped by 1 base and J by 9 bases, with 9 bases between them. The DNA for the CDR3 is TGTGCCAGCAGTTTAGACGGTCCCCGCTACACCTTC. Residues: CASSLDGPRYTF.

The chain carries TRBV4-1 and TRBJ1-3; D might be TRBD1 (5 bases). Trimming pared 11 bases from V and 4 bases from J, leaving 24 bases between. The CDR3 has 16 amino acids. Germline V lookup: CDR1 MGHRA, CDR2 YSYEKL. CDR3 sequence (DNA): TGCGCCGCCGGAGGGGAGTCCTTTTTTAGAGGAAACACCATATATTTT. It specifies CAAGGESFFRGNTIYF.

This clone was seen only a few times. This chain joins TRBV19 and TRBJ1-6, with 9 bases fitting TRBD1. The CDR3 runs to 15 residues. The germline V gene encodes CDR1 LNHDA and CDR2 SQIVND (reference sequence). V shed 6 bases, J shed 10 bases, and the junction held 10 bases outside the gene matches. The CDR3 reads CASRPGQGPGSPLHF. CDR3 coding DNA: TGTGCCAGTAGGCCGGGACAGGGCCCGGGGTCACCCCTCCACTTT.

V is TRBV4-1 and J is TRBJ2-1; 8 positions match TRBD2. Per the germline V gene, CDR1 is MGHRA and CDR2 is YSYEKL. Trimming took 8 bases from V and 4 from J; bases not matched to a gene: 25. The CDR3 consists of 20 residues. CDR3 sequence: CASQKRELAGGHSLYNEQFF. CDR3 DNA: TGCGCCAGCCAAAAGCGAGAACTCGCGGGGGGCCACAGTCTTTACAATGAGCAGTTCTTC.

This clone was observed a few times. V is TRBV12-3 or TRBV12-4 and J is TRBJ1-1, with D tentatively TRBD1 (5 bases). V was pared by 1 base and J by 4 bases, with 7 bases between. This CDR3 has 13 residues. The CDR3 reads CASSLGGGTEAFF. In nucleotides, the CDR3 is TGTGCCAGCAGTTTAGGGGGGGGCACTGAAGCTTTCTTT.

The chain joins TRBV5-1 to TRBJ1-2; TRBD1 agrees at 8 bases. Trimming at V came to 3 bases and at J to 1 base, leaving 5 bases not matched to a gene. Germline V gene data show CDR1 as SGHRS and CDR2 as YFSETQ. The CDR3 runs 15 residues. The CDR3 region has the DNA TGCGCCAGCAGCTCGGGACAGGCACGTAACTATGGCTACACCTTC. This codes for CASSSGQARNYGYTF.

The chain has TRBV7-2 and TRBJ2-3; 14 bases fit TRBD2. The germline gives CDR1 SGHTA, CDR2 FQGNSA. With V trimmed by 4 bases and J by 3 bases, 6 bases remained unmatched. This CDR3 has 17 amino acids. CDR3 nucleotides: TGTGCCAGCAGCTCGAGACTAGCGGGGGGGCCGACAGATACGCAGTATTTT. This translates into CASSSRLAGGPTDTQYF.